The entry that follows covers one T cell receptor (beta chain) sequence. Its antigen is not identified. Germline-derived CDR1 and CDR2 are SQVTM and ANQGSEA. The CDR3 totals 12 residues. Trimming cost V 6 bases and J 5 bases, with 13 bases left between them. Following extraction, RNA underwent reverse transcription to cDNA, which served as the sequencing template. This table comes from immunoSEQ multiplex PCR, and its TCRdb copy is limited to in-frame clones, with some not included. The sample lists 250,000 to 350,000 clones, 60% seen once, with 0.75% to 0.95% in the top ten. These data originate in a study of CD8+ T cells in alopecia areata. Indicated treatment: oral pan-JAK inhibitor, 5-10 mg twice daily. Study observations and caveats: Uncertain still, given a single nonresponder, is whether baseline CD8+ expansion links to response. Scalp clonality, together with expanded CD8+ clones among the top 100, fell significantly with tofacitinib. Under tofacitinib, numerous expanded lesional clonotypes remained detectable in scalp and blood.

This TCR came from a human donor with alopecia areata. The chain has TRBV29-1 and TRBJ2-5, with D possibly called TRBD1 or TRBD2 (5 bases each). Specimen: CD4+ T cells sorted from blood, collected around week 53, from a patient treated with tofacitinib. As DNA, the CDR3 is TGCAGCGTAGAGGGGCAGTACGAGACCCAGTACTTC. It codes for CSVEGQYETQYF.